Here is one T cell receptor (beta chain) with its context. The authors' processing: It was from reference gene primer amplification that nucleated cell counts were estimated. Sequenced by immunoSEQ multiplex PCR; TCRdb stores in-frame clones only, minus some. V and J calls and clone size are as listed in that table; D and trimming were resolved from the DNA. The sample has roughly 59,000 clones, 70% to 85% seen once. This entry is derived from a study of blood T cell repertoires in COVID-19. V lost 3 bases to trimming and J lost 1 base; unmatched junction nucleotides: 4. The germline CDR1 and CDR2 sequences are SGDLS and YYNGEE. The CDR3 spans 15 residues.

The rearrangement links TRBV9 to TRBJ1-1; 9 nucleotides agree with TRBD1. The origin of this receptor is an elderly man with acute or convalescent COVID-19. Sequenced sample: peripheral blood. CDR3 loop: CASSGRTGANTEAFF. For the CDR3, the DNA is TGTGCCAGCAGCGGACGGACAGGGGCGAACACTGAAGCTTTCTTT.